This T cell receptor beta chain stems from a study of T cell repertoires in cytomegalovirus infection. TCRdb processed the reads anew with MiXCR; each CDR3 protein has one entry. The sample carries about 830,000 distinct CDR3 sequences, 32% recorded once. Germline V gene lookup returns CDR1 MNHNS and CDR2 SASEGT. The CDR3 runs to 12 residues. The V end lost 4 bases, the J end lost 5 bases, and 9 bases lay between the germline ends. Note on this clonotype: Antigen: not known.

The sequence came from a human donor in good health (CMV status not recorded). Some clones in this sample may be carry-over from other donors' samples. The chain combines TRBV6-1 with TRBJ2-7; D might be TRBD2 (6 bases). Sequences were derived from cultured CD8+ T cells from PBMCs, sampled from culture after CMV antigen stimulation. Here the CDR3 reads CASSAWRDEQYV. CDR3 nucleotides: TGTGCCAGCAGTGCTTGGAGGGACGAGCAGTACGTC.